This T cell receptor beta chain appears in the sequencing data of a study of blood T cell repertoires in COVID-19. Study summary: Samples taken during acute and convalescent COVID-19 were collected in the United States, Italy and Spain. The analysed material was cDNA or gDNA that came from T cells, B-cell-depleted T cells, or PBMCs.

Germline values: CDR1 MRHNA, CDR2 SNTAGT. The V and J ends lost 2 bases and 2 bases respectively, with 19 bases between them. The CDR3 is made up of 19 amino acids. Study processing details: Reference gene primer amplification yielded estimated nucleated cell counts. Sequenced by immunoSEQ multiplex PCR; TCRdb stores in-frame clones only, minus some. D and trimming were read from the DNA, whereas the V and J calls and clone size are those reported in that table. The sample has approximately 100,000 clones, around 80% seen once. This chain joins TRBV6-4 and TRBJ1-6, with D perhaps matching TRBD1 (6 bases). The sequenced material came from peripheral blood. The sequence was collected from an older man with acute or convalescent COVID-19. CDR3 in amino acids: CASSDAAGARSPYNSPLHF. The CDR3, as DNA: TGTGCCAGCAGTGACGCCGCGGGGGCGCGTTCCCCCTATAATTCACCCCTCCACTTT.